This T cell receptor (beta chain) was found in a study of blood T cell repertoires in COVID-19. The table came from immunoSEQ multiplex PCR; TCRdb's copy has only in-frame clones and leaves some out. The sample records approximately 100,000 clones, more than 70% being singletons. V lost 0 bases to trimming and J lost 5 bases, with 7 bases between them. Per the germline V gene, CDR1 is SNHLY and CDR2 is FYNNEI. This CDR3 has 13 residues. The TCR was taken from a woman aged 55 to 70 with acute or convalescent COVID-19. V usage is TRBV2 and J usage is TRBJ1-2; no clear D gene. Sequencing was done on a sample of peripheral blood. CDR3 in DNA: TGTGCCAGCAGTGAAGCGGGCCGATATGGCTACACCTTC. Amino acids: CASSEAGRYGYTF.